The T cell receptor beta chain under discussion was sequenced for a study of blood T cell repertoires in COVID-19. Method: immunoSEQ multiplex PCR; TCRdb's copy keeps in-frame clones and lacks some. Counted here are 170,000 or so clones, approximately 87% occurring once; the ten biggest clones make up approximately 13%. Germline V gives CDR1 MNHEY, CDR2 SMNVEV (reference sequence). CDR3 length: 14 amino acids. The ends lost 5 bases at V and 7 bases at J; junction bases unmatched: 7. V gene TRBV27 combines with J gene TRBJ2-1; 8 nucleotides align to TRBD2. This TCR came from a woman in her sixties or seventies with COVID-19, enrolled during active disease. The specimen sequenced was peripheral blood. Here the CDR3 DNA reads TGTGCCAGCAGTCGAGCGGGAGTTAAGAATGAGCAGTTCTTC. Amino acids: CASSRAGVKNEQFF.